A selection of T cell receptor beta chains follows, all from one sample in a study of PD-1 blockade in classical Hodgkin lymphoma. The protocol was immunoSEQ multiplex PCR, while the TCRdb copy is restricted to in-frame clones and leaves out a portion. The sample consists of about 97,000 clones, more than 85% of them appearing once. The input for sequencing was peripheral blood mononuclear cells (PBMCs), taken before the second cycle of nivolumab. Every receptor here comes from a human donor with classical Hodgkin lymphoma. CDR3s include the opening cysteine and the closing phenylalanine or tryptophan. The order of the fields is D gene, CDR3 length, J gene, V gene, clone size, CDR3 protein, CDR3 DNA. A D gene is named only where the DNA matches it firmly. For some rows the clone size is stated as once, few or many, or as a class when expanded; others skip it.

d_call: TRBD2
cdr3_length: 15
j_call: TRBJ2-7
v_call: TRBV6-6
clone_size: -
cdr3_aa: CASSYPGGRTYEQYF
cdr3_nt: TGTGCCAGCAGTTACCCGGGGGGGCGTACCTACGAGCAGTACTTC

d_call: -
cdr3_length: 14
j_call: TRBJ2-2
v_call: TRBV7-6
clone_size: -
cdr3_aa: CASSLTVATGELFF
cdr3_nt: TGTGCCAGCAGCTTGACCGTGGCTACCGGGGAGCTGTTTTTT

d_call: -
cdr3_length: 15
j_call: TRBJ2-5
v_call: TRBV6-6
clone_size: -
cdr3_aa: CASSYSMGYQETQYF
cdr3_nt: TGTGCCAGCAGTTACTCGATGGGGTACCAAGAGACCCAGTACTTC

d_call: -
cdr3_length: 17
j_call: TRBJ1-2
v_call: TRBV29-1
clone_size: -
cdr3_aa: CSVIHTGWMAVNYGYTF
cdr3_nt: TGCAGCGTGATTCACACGGGCTGGATGGCAGTTAACTATGGCTACACCTTC

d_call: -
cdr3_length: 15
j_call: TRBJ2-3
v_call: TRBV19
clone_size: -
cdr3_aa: CASSIASRGSDTQYF
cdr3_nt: TGTGCCAGTAGTATAGCCTCTAGGGGTTCAGATACGCAGTATTTT

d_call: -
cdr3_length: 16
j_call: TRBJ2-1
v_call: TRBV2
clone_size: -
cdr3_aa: CASSEFRQNPYNEQFF
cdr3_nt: TGTGCCAGCAGTGAATTCCGACAGAACCCCTACAATGAGCAGTTCTTC

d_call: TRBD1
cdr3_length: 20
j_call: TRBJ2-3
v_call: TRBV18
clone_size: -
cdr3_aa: CASSPFSWDSYQERTDTQYF
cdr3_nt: TGTGCCAGCTCACCTTTCTCCTGGGACAGTTACCAAGAGCGCACAGATACGCAGTATTTT

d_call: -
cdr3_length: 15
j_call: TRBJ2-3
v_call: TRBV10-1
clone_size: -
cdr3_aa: CASSGDFLNTDTQYF
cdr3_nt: TGCGCCAGCAGTGGGGACTTTCTAAACACAGATACGCAGTATTTT

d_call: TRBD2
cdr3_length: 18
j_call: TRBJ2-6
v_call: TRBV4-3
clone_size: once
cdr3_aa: CASSQDSGGYSGANVLTF
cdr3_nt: TGCGCCAGCAGCCAAGATAGCGGGGGGTACTCTGGGGCCAACGTCCTGACTTTC

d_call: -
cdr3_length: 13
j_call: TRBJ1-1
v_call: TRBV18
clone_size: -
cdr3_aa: CASSLARGTEAFF
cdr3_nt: TGTGCCAGCTCATTGGCCCGGGGGACTGAAGCTTTCTTT

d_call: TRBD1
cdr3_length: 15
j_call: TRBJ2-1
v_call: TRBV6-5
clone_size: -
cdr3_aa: CASRTGTGSYNEQFF
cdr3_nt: TGTGCCAGCAGGACCGGGACAGGGTCCTACAATGAGCAGTTCTTC

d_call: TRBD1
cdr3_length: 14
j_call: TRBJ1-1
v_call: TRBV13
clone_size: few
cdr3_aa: CASFRTGRFTEAFF
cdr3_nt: TGTGCCAGCTTTCGGACAGGTCGTTTCACTGAAGCTTTCTTT

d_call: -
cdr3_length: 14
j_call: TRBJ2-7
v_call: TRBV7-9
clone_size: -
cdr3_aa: CASSHRDHTYEQYF
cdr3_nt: TGTGCCAGCAGCCACAGGGATCATACCTACGAGCAGTACTTC

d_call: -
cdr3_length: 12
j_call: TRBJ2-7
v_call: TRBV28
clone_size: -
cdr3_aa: CASSLAGNEQYF
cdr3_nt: TGTGCCAGCAGTTTGGCAGGGAACGAGCAGTACTTC

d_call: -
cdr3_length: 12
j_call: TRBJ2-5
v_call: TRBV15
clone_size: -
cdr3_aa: CATSSGYGTQYF
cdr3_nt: TGTGCCACCAGCAGCGGGTATGGGACCCAGTACTTC

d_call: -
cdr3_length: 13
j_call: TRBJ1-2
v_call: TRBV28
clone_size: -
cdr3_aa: CASSGGIDYGYTF
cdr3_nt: TGTGCCAGCAGTGGGGGCATTGACTATGGCTACACCTTC

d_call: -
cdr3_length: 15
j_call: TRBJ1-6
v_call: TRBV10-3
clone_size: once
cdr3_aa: CAISEEGVYNSPLHF
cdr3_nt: TGTGCCATCAGTGAGGAAGGGGTCTATAATTCACCCCTCCACTTT

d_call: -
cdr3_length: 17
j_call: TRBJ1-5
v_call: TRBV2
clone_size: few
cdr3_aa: CASSEAAGFYSNQPQHF
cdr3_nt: TGTGCCAGCAGTGAAGCTGCAGGGTTTTATAGCAATCAGCCCCAGCATTTT

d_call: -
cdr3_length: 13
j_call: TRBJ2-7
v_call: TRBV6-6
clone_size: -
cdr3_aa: CASTPIGGYEQYF
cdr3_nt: TGTGCCAGCACACCCATAGGGGGTTACGAGCAGTACTTC

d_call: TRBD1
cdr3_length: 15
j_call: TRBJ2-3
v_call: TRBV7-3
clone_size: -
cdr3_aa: CASSLTDRGPDTQYF
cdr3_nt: TGTGCCAGCAGCTTAACCGACAGGGGCCCAGATACGCAGTATTTT

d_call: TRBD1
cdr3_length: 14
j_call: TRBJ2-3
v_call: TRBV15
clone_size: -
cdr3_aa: CATSSGQGRDTQYF
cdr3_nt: TGTGCCACCAGCAGCGGACAGGGGAGAGATACGCAGTATTTT

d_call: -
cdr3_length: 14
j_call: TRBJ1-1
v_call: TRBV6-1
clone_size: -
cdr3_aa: CASSDPWRNTEAFF
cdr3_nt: TGTGCCAGCAGCGACCCGTGGAGGAACACTGAAGCTTTCTTT

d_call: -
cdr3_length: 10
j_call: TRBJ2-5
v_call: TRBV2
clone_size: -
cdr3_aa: CASSAMAQYF
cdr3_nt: TGTGCCAGCAGTGCGATGGCCCAGTACTTC

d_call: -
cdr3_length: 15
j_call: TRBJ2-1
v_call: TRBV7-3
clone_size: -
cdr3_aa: CASSPLTRTYNEQFF
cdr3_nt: TGTGCCAGCAGCCCACTGACCAGGACCTACAATGAGCAGTTCTTC

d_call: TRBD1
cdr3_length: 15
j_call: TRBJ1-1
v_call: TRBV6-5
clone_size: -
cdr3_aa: CASSYSPGGRTEAFF
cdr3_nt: TGTGCCAGCAGTTACAGCCCAGGGGGCCGCACTGAAGCTTTCTTT

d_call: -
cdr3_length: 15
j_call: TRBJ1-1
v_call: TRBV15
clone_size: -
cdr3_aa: CATSRTDPRGKKAFF
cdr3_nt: TGTGCCACCAGCAGGACAGACCCCCGGGGAAAGAAAGCTTTCTTT

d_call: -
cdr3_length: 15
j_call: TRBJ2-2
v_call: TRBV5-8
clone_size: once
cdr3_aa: CASSLRGVDTGELFF
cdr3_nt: TGTGCCAGCAGCTTGAGAGGGGTCGACACCGGGGAGCTGTTTTTT

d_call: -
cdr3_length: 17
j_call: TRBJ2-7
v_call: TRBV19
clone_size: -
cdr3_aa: CASSKGGPGRIAYEQYF
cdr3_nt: TGTGCCAGTAGTAAGGGGGGGCCGGGACGGATAGCCTACGAGCAGTACTTC

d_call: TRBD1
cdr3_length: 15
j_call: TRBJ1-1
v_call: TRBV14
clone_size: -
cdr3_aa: CASSRLGAGGTEAFF
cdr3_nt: TGTGCCAGCAGCCGCCTGGGGGCAGGGGGCACTGAAGCTTTCTTT

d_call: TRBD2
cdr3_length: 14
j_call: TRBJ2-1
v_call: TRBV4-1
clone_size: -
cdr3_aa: CASSQDTAGREQFF
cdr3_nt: TGCGCCAGCAGCCAAGATACAGCGGGGAGGGAGCAGTTCTTC

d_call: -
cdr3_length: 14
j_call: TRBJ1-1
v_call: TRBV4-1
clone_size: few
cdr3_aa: CASSHDRINTEAFF
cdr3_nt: TGCGCCAGCAGCCACGACAGGATAAACACTGAAGCTTTCTTT

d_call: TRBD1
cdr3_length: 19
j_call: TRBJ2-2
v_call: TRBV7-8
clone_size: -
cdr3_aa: CASSLGRQGKREFAGELFF
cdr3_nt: TGTGCCAGCAGCTTAGGGCGACAGGGGAAAAGAGAGTTTGCCGGGGAGCTGTTTTTT

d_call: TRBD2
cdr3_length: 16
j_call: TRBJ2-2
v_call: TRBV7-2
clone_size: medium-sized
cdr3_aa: CASSSPSGGDTGELFF
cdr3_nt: TGTGCCAGCAGCAGCCCCAGCGGGGGGGACACCGGGGAGCTGTTTTTT

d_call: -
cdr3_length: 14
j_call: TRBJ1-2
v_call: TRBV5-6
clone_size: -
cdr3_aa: CASSLVDLVDGYTF
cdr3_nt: TGTGCCAGCAGCTTGGTCGACCTCGTGGATGGCTACACCTTC

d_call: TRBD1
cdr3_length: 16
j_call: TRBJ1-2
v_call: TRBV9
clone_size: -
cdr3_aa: CASSVGQGSGNYGYTF
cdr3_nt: TGTGCCAGCAGCGTAGGACAGGGGAGTGGCAACTATGGCTACACCTTC